This T cell receptor (beta chain) was captured by sequencing in a study of cytomegalovirus exposure and HLA in healthy donors. Whole-study context: Approximately 190 million T cells yielded 90 million to 130 million unique TCR beta sequences, as an earlier analysis found. Researchers found that roughly 81% of 398 genotyped donors fell within the Caucasian-associated ancestry cluster.

Study-level findings and limits: For TCR beta chains, V- and J-gene trimming was later linked to a missense DCLRE1C variant.

This CDR3 contains 14 residues. Germline values: CDR1 MNHEY, CDR2 SVGAGI. Losses at the gene ends were 6 bases for V and 5 bases for J; bases not matched to a gene: 6. This clone was observed a few times. Its antigen remains unidentified. PCR amplification relied on 60 Vbeta primers (plus 13 Jbeta primers). The assay was immunoSEQ multiplex PCR, and TCRdb's table has in-frame clones only and misses some. This table has 240,000 or so clones, around 81% appearing once. The sample was PBMCs. V usage is TRBV6-5 and J usage is TRBJ1-2; 10 nucleotides match TRBD1. This clonotype was obtained from a woman between 55 and 75 years old in good health and CMV-seropositive. The CDR3 spells CASRGTGEGYGYTF. In DNA, the CDR3 is TGTGCCAGCAGAGGGACAGGGGAAGGGTATGGCTACACCTTC.